These T cell receptor beta chains were read from a single sample in a study of blood T cell repertoires in COVID-19. TCRdb's table, derived via immunoSEQ multiplex PCR, lists solely in-frame clones and lacks some. This sample carries more than 45,000 clones, approximately 84% of them seen once, and the ten largest clones take around a sixth. The sequenced sample consisted of peripheral blood. These receptors all come from a human donor with active COVID-19. The donor label of this sample is uncertain. Each CDR3 is given with its conserved first and last residue.

V	J	CDR3
TRBV9	TRBJ2-2	CASSSGGLDTGELFF
TRBV5-1	TRBJ2-7	CASSLNQGPSYEQYF
TRBV7-2	TRBJ1-1	CASSFGTGNTEAFF
TRBV7-9	TRBJ2-6	CASSPRTGWSSGANVLTF
TRBV5-1	TRBJ2-1	CASSGDREYEQFF
TRBV12-3/TRBV12-4	TRBJ1-3	CAGRGQLVNTIYF
TRBV11-2	TRBJ2-1	CASSLHVRRTQFF
TRBV4-3	TRBJ1-2	CASSTGLLSSGYTF
TRBV6-2/TRBV6-3	TRBJ2-1	CASSPSVGQFF
TRBV5-1	TRBJ2-2	CASSSMSGGSNTGELFF
TRBV27	TRBJ1-6	CASSPDRGRGYMGSPLHF
TRBV5-1	TRBJ2-1	CASSLVSSGGALDEQFF
TRBV2	TRBJ2-7	CASSLQTGLEQYF
TRBV6-6	TRBJ1-4	CASSSTGVSTNEKLFF
TRBV7-8	TRBJ2-3	CASSLAAVAGVLDTQYF
TRBV11-2	TRBJ1-6	CASSLDPRGPGSPLHF
TRBV7-3	TRBJ2-5	CASSLTPGRGKETQYF
TRBV5-1	TRBJ1-6	CASGSDQGANSPLHF
TRBV7-9	TRBJ1-5	CASSLTGSNQPQHF